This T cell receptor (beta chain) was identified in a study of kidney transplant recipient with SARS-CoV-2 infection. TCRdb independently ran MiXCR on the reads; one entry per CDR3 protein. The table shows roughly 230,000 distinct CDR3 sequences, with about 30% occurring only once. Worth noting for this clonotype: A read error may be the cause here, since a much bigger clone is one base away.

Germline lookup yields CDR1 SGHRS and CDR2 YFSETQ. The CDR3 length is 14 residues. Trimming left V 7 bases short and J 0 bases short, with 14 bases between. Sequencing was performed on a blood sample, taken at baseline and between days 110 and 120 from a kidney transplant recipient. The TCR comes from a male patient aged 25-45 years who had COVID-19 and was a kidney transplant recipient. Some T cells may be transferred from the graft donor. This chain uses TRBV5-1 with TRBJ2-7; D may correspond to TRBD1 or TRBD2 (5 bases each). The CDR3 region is CASAPAGSSYEQYF. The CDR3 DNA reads TGCGCCAGCGCACCGGCAGGGAGCTCCTACGAGCAGTACTTC.